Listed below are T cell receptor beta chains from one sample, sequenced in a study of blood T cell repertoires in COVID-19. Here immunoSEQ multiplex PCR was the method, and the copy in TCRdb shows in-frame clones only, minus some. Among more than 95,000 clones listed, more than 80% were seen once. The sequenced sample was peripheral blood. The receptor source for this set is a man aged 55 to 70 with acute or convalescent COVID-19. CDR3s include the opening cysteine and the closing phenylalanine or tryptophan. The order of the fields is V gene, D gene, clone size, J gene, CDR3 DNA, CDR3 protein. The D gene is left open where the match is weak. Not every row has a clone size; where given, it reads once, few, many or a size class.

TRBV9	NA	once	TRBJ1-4	TGTGCCAGCAGCGTAGGACAGAATGAAAAACTGTTTTTT	CASSVGQNEKLFF
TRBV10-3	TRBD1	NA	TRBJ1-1	TGTGCCGTCGAGACGACAGGGGATGAGACTGAAGCTTTCTTT	CAVETTGDETEAFF
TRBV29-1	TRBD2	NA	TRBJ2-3	TGCAGCGTCCACCGGGGAGGGCGGGGCGCAGATACGCAGTATTTT	CSVHRGGRGADTQYF
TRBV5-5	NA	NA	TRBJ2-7	TGTGCCAGCAGCTTGGTCACGGCCTACGAGCAGTACTTC	CASSLVTAYEQYF
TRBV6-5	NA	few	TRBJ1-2	TGTGCCAGCAGCCCCCGAGGCTATGGCTACACCTTC	CASSPRGYGYTF
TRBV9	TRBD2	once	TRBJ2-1	TGTGCCAGCAGCGTAACGAGCGGGAGTCCCTACAATGAGCAGTTCTTC	CASSVTSGSPYNEQFF
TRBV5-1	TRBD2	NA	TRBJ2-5	TGCGCCAGCAGCACCTTAGCGGGAATGAAAGAGACCCAGTACTTC	CASSTLAGMKETQYF
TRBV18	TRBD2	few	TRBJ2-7	TGTGCCAGCTCACAGACTAGCGGTTCCTACGAGCAGTACTTC	CASSQTSGSYEQYF
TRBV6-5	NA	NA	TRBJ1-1	TGTGCCAGCAGTTACGATTGGAGGAACACTGAAGCTTTCTTT	CASSYDWRNTEAFF
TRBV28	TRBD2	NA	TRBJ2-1	TGTGCCAGCAGGCTAGCGGGAGTGAGCTATGAGCAGTTCTTC	CASRLAGVSYEQFF
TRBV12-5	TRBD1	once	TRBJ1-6	TGTGCTAGTGGTTTACCGACAGGGATCGCATCACCCCTCCACTTT	CASGLPTGIASPLHF
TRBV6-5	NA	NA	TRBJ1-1	TGTGCCAGCAGTTACTCGATTACCGGGGGCACTGAAGCTTTCTTT	CASSYSITGGTEAFF
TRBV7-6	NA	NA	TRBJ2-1	TGTGCCAGCAGCTTAAGGGTGGGAGGAGCTAGGCGGTTCTTC	CASSLRVGGARRFF
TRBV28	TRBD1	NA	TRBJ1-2	TGTGCCAGCAAGGGGGACAGGGGTAATGGCTACACCTTC	CASKGDRGNGYTF
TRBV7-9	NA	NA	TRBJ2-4	TGTGCCAGCAGGCTGACCGGGGACATTCAGTACTTC	CASRLTGDIQYF
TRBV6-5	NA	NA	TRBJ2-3	TGTGCCAGCAAACGACGAGGGTGGGCAGATACGCAGTATTTT	CASKRRGWADTQYF
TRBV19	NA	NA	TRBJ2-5	TGTGCCAGTAGTTCGCAGGGAAGGGAGACCCAGTACTTC	CASSSQGRETQYF
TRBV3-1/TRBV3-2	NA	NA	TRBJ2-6	TGTGCCAGCAGTCACCCGGGCGTGGCGGGAACTTCTGGGGCCAACGTCCTGACTTTC	CASSHPGVAGTSGANVLTF
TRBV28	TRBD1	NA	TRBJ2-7	TGTGCCAGCAGTTTTAACCGGGACAGGGGGCAAAGGGAGCAGTACTTC	CASSFNRDRGQREQYF
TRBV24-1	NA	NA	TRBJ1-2	TGTGCCACCAGCTTAGACAGCTATGGCTACACCTTC	CATSLDSYGYTF
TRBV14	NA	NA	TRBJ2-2	TGTGCCAGCAGCCTGGGACTTCCTACCGGGGAGCTGTTTTTT	CASSLGLPTGELFF
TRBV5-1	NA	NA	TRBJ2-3	TGCGCCAGCAGCCCCGATACAGGCACAGATACGCAGTATTTT	CASSPDTGTDTQYF
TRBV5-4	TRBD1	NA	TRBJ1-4	TGTGCCAGCAGCTTGTGGGGTTCGACAGGGAAGGGTGAAAAACTGTTTTTT	CASSLWGSTGKGEKLFF
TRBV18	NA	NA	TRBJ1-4	TGTGCCAGCTCACGCAGGGAAGGTGAAAAACTGTTTTTT	CASSRREGEKLFF
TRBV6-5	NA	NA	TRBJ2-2	TGTGCCAGCAGTTACTCCGGGTCAAACACCGGGGAGCTGTTTTTT	CASSYSGSNTGELFF